Shown below are 29 T cell receptor beta chains from a single sample sequenced in a study of OX40 agonist ivuxolimab in advanced cancers. Measured with immunoSEQ multiplex PCR; TCRdb has only the in-frame clones, and not every one. The repertoire holds tens of thousands of clones, with 70% to 85% as singletons. The specimen was CD4+ or CD8+ T cells sorted from blood, collected in a trial of the OX40 agonist ivuxolimab. These receptors came from an adult with an advanced solid tumor such as melanoma, head and neck, liver or kidney cancer.

The chain links TRBV19 to TRBJ2-1; D call uncertain. The germline V and J ends were trimmed by 5 bases and 1 base, with 12 bases remaining between them. CDR3 length: 15 residues. The V gene's germline CDR1 is LNHDA and CDR2 SQIVND (reference sequence). The CDR3 protein is CASSARPESYNEQFF. DNA of the CDR3: TGTGCCAGTAGTGCCCGACCAGAGTCCTACAATGAGCAGTTCTTC.

This clone was observed a single time. The chain is built from TRBV6-5 and TRBJ1-2; D unclear. The CDR3 totals 14 residues. Germline CDR1 and CDR2: MNHEY and SVGAGI. The V end was cut by 2 bases, the J end by 4 bases, with 11 bases between. The CDR3 spells CASSYISGFYGYTF. In DNA form, the CDR3 reads TGTGCCAGCAGTTACATATCAGGCTTCTATGGCTACACCTTC.

The chain is built from TRBV2 and TRBJ2-7; perhaps D is TRBD1 or TRBD2 (6 bases each). The CDR3 loop spans 15 amino acids. The V end was cut by 10 bases, the J end by 0 bases, with 19 bases between. Germline loops: CDR1 SNHLY, CDR2 FYNNEI. In DNA, the CDR3 is TGTGCCAACGCGGGCCGTGGAGGGGGCTCCTACGAGCAGTACTTC. It yields the protein CANAGRGGGSYEQYF.

The chain uses TRBV5-6 and TRBJ1-3, with D unresolved. The CDR3 length is 19 residues. CDR1 and CDR2 from the germline V gene are SGHDT and YYEEEE. Trimming pared 0 bases from V and 0 bases from J, leaving 19 bases between. In nucleotides, the CDR3 is TGTGCCAGCAGCTTGGGAAGTTGGACGAGATCGTCCTCTGGAAACACCATATATTTT. Its translation: CASSLGSWTRSSSGNTIYF.

The V gene is TRBV5-1, the J gene TRBJ1-4; 9 bases map to TRBD1. Germline V CDR1 and CDR2: SGHRS, YFSETQ. With 4 bases clipped from V and 4 bases from J, the junction kept 2 bases outside the gene matches. There are 14 residues in the CDR3. The CDR3 here is CASSPGQGNEKLFF. In DNA form, the CDR3 reads TGCGCCAGCAGCCCGGGACAGGGTAATGAAAAACTGTTTTTT.

The chain joins TRBV6-5 to TRBJ2-1; perhaps TRBD2 as D (5 bases). The CDR3 runs 15 residues. CDR1 is MNHEY and CDR2 is SVGAGI in the germline V gene. The V and J ends lost 3 bases and 2 bases respectively, with 11 bases between them. The CDR3 reads CASSYSGNPYNEQFF. The CDR3 DNA follows: TGTGCCAGCAGTTATTCCGGGAACCCCTACAATGAGCAGTTCTTC.

This clone has a single count. The chain joins TRBV6-6 to TRBJ2-7, with D perhaps TRBD1 or TRBD2 (5 bases each). The CDR3 consists of 13 residues. Trimming took off 6 bases at V and 2 bases at J, with 11 bases between the two ends. The germline V gene encodes CDR1 MNHNY and CDR2 SVGAGI (reference sequence). The CDR3 bases are TGTGCCAGCAGGATCGGGACCACCTACGAGCAGTACTTC. Translation: CASRIGTTYEQYF.

The chain carries TRBV28 and TRBJ1-2; 8 bases agree with TRBD1. CDR3 size: 16 residues. CDR1 is MDHEN, CDR2 SYDVKM, per germline. V shed 3 bases and J 3 bases; nucleotides not matched to a gene: 9. In DNA form, the CDR3 reads TGTGCCAGCAGTTTCGTCCCTGGACAGGGTGACTATGGCTACACCTTC. Protein sequence: CASSFVPGQGDYGYTF.

Judged by abundance, this clone is medium-sized (0.01 to 0.1%). CDR3 amino acids: CASSLGTGRYTEAFF. The CDR3 DNA reads TGTGCCAGCAGCTTGGGGACGGGTAGGTACACTGAAGCTTTCTTT. The V call is TRBV7-9, the J call TRBJ1-1, with D possibly being TRBD1 (5 bases). V was trimmed by 3 bases and J by 3 bases, leaving 14 bases between them. Per the germline V gene, CDR1 is SEHNR and CDR2 is FQNEAQ (reference sequence). The CDR3 covers 15 residues.

The chain is built from TRBV6-4 and TRBJ2-1; 10 nucleotides line up with TRBD2. CDR1 MRHNA and CDR2 SNTAGT come from the germline V gene. V shed 6 bases and J 5 bases; nucleotides not matched to a gene: 7. There are 15 residues in the CDR3. The CDR3 bases are TGTGCCAGCAGCCCCCAAACTAGCGGGGACAATGAGCAGTTCTTC. It yields the protein CASSPQTSGDNEQFF.

The chain couples TRBV5-6 to TRBJ1-1; D call uncertain. V was shortened by 1 base and J by 11 bases, with 12 bases between the two germline ends. CDR3 length: 12 amino acids. Germline CDR1 and CDR2: SGHDT and YYEEEE. The CDR3 DNA reads as TGTGCCAGCAGCTTGCAAACGACCTCGGCTTTCTTT. Its protein is CASSLQTTSAFF.

This clone is medium-sized (0.01 to 0.1%). The V call is TRBV4-3, the J call TRBJ2-7; 8 nucleotides match TRBD1. The CDR3 totals 16 residues. CDR1 and CDR2 (germline): LGHNA, YSLEER. J gave up 1 base and V 3 bases, and 8 bases lay outside the gene matches. The chain's CDR3 is CASSHSGTGESYEQYF. In DNA, the CDR3 is TGCGCCAGCAGCCATTCCGGGACAGGAGAATCCTACGAGCAGTACTTC.

This chain links TRBV6-1 with TRBJ2-1, with D possibly called TRBD1 or TRBD2 (5 bases each). The germline V and J ends were trimmed by 4 bases and 0 bases, with 10 bases remaining between them. Germline V lookup: CDR1 MNHNS, CDR2 SASEGT. The CDR3 covers 15 residues. The CDR3 bases are TGTGCCAGCAGTGCGGGACGGCCCTCCTACAATGAGCAGTTCTTC. It codes for CASSAGRPSYNEQFF.

The V and J genes are TRBV6-6 and TRBJ2-7; no firm D call. In germline, CDR1 is MNHNY, CDR2 SVGAGI (reference sequence). Trimming stripped 5 bases from V and 5 bases from J, with 7 bases between. The CDR3 runs 11 residues. CDR3 sequence: CASSNRDEQYF. The DNA of the CDR3 is TGTGCCAGCAGTAATAGGGACGAGCAGTACTTC.

This clone was detected only once. This specimen includes other DNA sequences encoding the same CDR3. The chain employs TRBV27 and TRBJ2-1; D assignment may be TRBD1 or TRBD2 (6 bases each). Germline CDR1 reads MNHEY; CDR2 reads SMNVEV (reference sequence). Trimming removed 2 bases at V and 3 bases at J, with 11 bases between. The CDR3 runs 15 residues. The CDR3 DNA reads TGTGCCAGCAGTTTAAGTAGGGGGGACTACAATGAGCAGTTCTTC. Translating gives CASSLSRGDYNEQFF.

This clone was detected once. The chain has TRBV4-1 and TRBJ2-1; 7 bases are a match to TRBD2. Germline V gene sequence: CDR1 MGHRA, CDR2 YSYEKL. The CDR3 is 15 residues long. J gave up 3 bases and V 2 bases, and 4 bases lay outside the gene matches. DNA of the CDR3: TGCGCCAGCAGCCAAACTAGCGAGGGCTACAATGAGCAGTTCTTC. Residues: CASSQTSEGYNEQFF.

This chain links TRBV27 with TRBJ1-5, with 9 positions matching TRBD1. Germline V CDR1 and CDR2: MNHEY, SMNVEV (reference sequence). With 8 bases clipped from V and 6 bases from J, the junction kept 11 bases outside the gene matches. The CDR3 is 15 amino acids. CDR3 residues: CASGGTTGGIQPQHF. The CDR3 DNA is TGTGCCAGCGGCGGAACGACAGGGGGAATTCAGCCCCAGCATTTT.

This clone was found a few times. The V call is TRBV19, the J call TRBJ1-2; TRBD1 matches at 10 bases. The J segment lost 3 bases and the V segment lost 1 base, leaving 5 bases of the junction unmatched. The CDR3 covers 16 residues. Looked up from germline, CDR1 is LNHDA and CDR2 is SQIVND (reference sequence). The CDR3 region has the DNA TGTGCCAGTAGTATAGCTTCGACAGGGGGCCACTATGGCTACACCTTC. Protein product: CASSIASTGGHYGYTF. The whole variable domain, remainder taken from reference TRBV19 and TRBJ1-2, is DGGITQSPKYLFRKEGQNVTLSCEQNLNHDAMYWYRQDPGQGLRLIYYSQIVNDFQKGDIAEGYSVSREKKESFPLTVTSAQKNPTAFYLCASSIASTGGHYGYTFGSGTRLTVV.

The chain links TRBV11-2 to TRBJ2-5, with 7 bases identical to TRBD1. The junction had 13 bases not matched to a gene; V was cut back by 7 bases and J by 2 bases. In germline, CDR1 is SGHAT, CDR2 FQNNGV. CDR3 length: 16 residues. The CDR3 nucleotides read TGTGCCAGCAACCCCGCCGGGACAGACGCACAAGAGACCCAGTACTTC. Translating it yields CASNPAGTDAQETQYF.

The rearrangement links TRBV27 to TRBJ1-2, with D possibly matching TRBD1 (5 bases). V lost 6 bases to trimming and J lost 4 bases, with 18 bases between them. CDR3 length: 15 residues. Germline V gene data show CDR1 as MNHEY and CDR2 as SMNVEV (reference sequence). The CDR3 loop is CASRPYTGASYGYTF. The DNA of the CDR3 is TGTGCCAGCAGACCCTATACAGGAGCTTCCTATGGCTACACCTTC.

The V gene is TRBV19, the J gene TRBJ1-6, with 7 bases lining up with TRBD1. This CDR3 is built from 15 residues. With V trimmed by 5 bases and J by 10 bases, 11 bases remained unmatched. CDR1 is LNHDA and CDR2 is SQIVND in the germline V gene (reference sequence). The CDR3 nucleotides are TGTGCCAGTAGTCCGGGAGGGGGCGCAGGATCACCCCTCCACTTT. Its translation is CASSPGGGAGSPLHF.

This clone was counted a few times. The chain links TRBV6-5 to TRBJ1-2; 7 bases match TRBD1. J lost 3 bases, V lost 5 bases, and 6 bases had no gene match. Germline V gives CDR1 MNHEY, CDR2 SVGAGI. The CDR3 loop spans 14 amino acids. This CDR3 reads CASSIDRVDYGYTF. The DNA of the CDR3 is TGTGCCAGCAGTATCGACAGGGTGGACTATGGCTACACCTTC.

V usage is TRBV23-1 and J usage is TRBJ2-3; 13 bases line up with TRBD2. TRBV23-1 is noted as an ORF with a role that remains uncertain. J was trimmed by 6 bases and V by 6 bases; bases with no gene match: 6. The CDR3 is 15 residues long. CDR3 protein: CASRTSGRALDTQYF. The CDR3 bases are TGCGCCAGCAGAACTAGCGGGAGGGCCTTGGATACGCAGTATTTT.

This chain joins TRBV19 and TRBJ2-2; 10 nucleotides match TRBD1. The CDR3 sequence is 18 residues long. CDR1 LNHDA and CDR2 SQIVND come from the germline V gene (reference sequence). The V segment lost 4 bases and the J segment 5 bases; nucleotides outside the gene matches: 13. The CDR3 spells CASSTPGQGIIITGELFF. The CDR3 DNA is TGTGCCAGTAGTACCCCGGGACAGGGGATTATAATAACCGGGGAGCTGTTTTTT.

The chain joins TRBV30 to TRBJ2-7; TRBD1 might be the D (6 bases). Germline-derived CDR1 and CDR2 are GTSNPN and SVGIG (reference sequence). The V gene lost 4 bases and the J gene lost 4 bases, with 17 bases spanning the gap. The CDR3 loop spans 14 amino acids. The CDR3, as DNA: TGTGCCTGGACGGGGACAACTAGGGGGTACGAGCAGTACTTC. It specifies CAWTGTTRGYEQYF.

Judged by abundance, this clone is medium-sized. The V gene is TRBV27, the J gene TRBJ2-1; 10 bases fit TRBD1. J lost 2 bases, V lost 4 bases, and 5 bases had no gene match. Germline CDR1 MNHEY, CDR2 SMNVEV (reference sequence). CDR3 length: 16 residues. The chain's CDR3 is CASSSSGTGAYNEQFF. The CDR3 bases are TGTGCCAGCAGTTCCTCCGGGACAGGGGCCTACAATGAGCAGTTCTTC.

V and J are TRBV11-2 and TRBJ1-1; D uncertain. V was shortened by 3 bases and J by 5 bases, with 19 bases between the two germline ends. CDR1 is SGHAT, CDR2 FQNNGV, per germline. This CDR3 is 16 amino acids long. CDR3 sequence: CASSFKYGRMGTEAFF. The CDR3 DNA sequence: TGTGCCAGCAGCTTTAAATACGGGAGGATGGGTACTGAAGCTTTCTTT.

The chain employs TRBV6-6 and TRBJ2-7; D may be TRBD1 (6 bases). The CDR3 totals 13 residues. Trimming cost V 5 bases and J 7 bases, with 15 bases left between them. Looked up from germline, CDR1 is MNHNY and CDR2 is SVGAGI (reference sequence). CDR3 sequence (DNA): TGTGCCAGCAGTCAGACAGGACCCGAGGAGCAGTACTTC. Its protein is CASSQTGPEEQYF.

V gene TRBV30 combines with J gene TRBJ2-1; D is undetermined. The CDR3 totals 16 residues. Trimming took off 0 bases at V and 4 bases at J, with 16 bases between the two ends. From germline, CDR1 is GTSNPN and CDR2 SVGIG (reference sequence). CDR3 coding DNA: TGTGCCTGGAGTGTATTAGTCTATAACTCGTACAATGAGCAGTTCTTC. Translated: CAWSVLVYNSYNEQFF.